Shown below are 4 T cell receptor beta chains from a single sample sequenced in a study of T cells after somatic rescue of genetic block. Sequenced by immunoSEQ multiplex PCR; TCRdb stores in-frame clones only, minus some. Found here are tens of thousands of clones, around 93% of them singletons; the top ten hold just under 3%. The sequencing input was peripheral blood mononuclear cells (PBMCs). These receptors originate from a man aged 40-49 years.

The chain recombines TRBV18 with TRBJ2-3; 12 bases line up with TRBD1. J was trimmed by 4 bases and V by 3 bases; bases with no gene match: 2. Per the germline V gene, CDR1 is KGHSH and CDR2 is LQKENI. This CDR3 comprises 15 residues. The CDR3 region is CASSPGTGGADTQYF. CDR3 in DNA: TGTGCCAGCTCACCCGGGACAGGGGGCGCAGATACGCAGTATTTT.

This clone has just a few counts. Written as DNA, the CDR3 is TGTGCCAGCAGGTCTGTGGAGACCCAGTACTTC. It is translated as CASRSVETQYF. This chain links TRBV2 with TRBJ2-5, with D hard to call. This CDR3 is 11 amino acids long. Trimming removed 6 bases from V and 5 bases from J, with 7 bases in between. The V gene's germline CDR1 is SNHLY and CDR2 FYNNEI.

This clone was recorded once. V is TRBV6-1 and J is TRBJ1-3; 8 bases are shared with TRBD1. From germline, CDR1 is MNHNS and CDR2 SASEGT. V lost 6 bases to trimming and J lost 0 bases; unmatched junction nucleotides: 4. The CDR3 runs to 15 residues. The CDR3 DNA reads TGTGCCAGCAGGCCGGACAGGGACTCTGGAAACACCATATATTTT. Amino acid sequence: CASRPDRDSGNTIYF.

This clone has only one observation. The chain combines TRBV6-1 with TRBJ1-5; no reliable D call. V was clipped by 1 base and J by 6 bases, with 10 bases between them. The CDR3 length is 14 residues. The germline CDR1 and CDR2 sequences are MNHNS and SASEGT. CDR3 loop: CASSEVGSRQPQHF. CDR3 coding DNA: TGTGCCAGCAGTGAAGTGGGATCACGTCAGCCCCAGCATTTT.